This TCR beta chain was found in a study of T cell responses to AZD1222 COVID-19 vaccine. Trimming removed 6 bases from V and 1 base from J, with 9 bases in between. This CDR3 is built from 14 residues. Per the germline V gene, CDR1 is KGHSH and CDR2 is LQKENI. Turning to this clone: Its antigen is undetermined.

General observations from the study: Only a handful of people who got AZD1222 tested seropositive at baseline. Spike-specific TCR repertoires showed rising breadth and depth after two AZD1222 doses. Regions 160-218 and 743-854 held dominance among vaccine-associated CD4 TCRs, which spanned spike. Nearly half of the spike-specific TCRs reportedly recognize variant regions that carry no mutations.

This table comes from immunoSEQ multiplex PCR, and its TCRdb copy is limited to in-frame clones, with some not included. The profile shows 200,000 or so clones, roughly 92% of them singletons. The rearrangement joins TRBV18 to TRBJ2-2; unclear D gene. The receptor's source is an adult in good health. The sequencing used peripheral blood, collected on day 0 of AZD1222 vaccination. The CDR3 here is CASSAMENTGELFF. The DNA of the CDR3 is TGTGCCAGCTCTGCTATGGAGAACACCGGGGAGCTGTTTTTT.